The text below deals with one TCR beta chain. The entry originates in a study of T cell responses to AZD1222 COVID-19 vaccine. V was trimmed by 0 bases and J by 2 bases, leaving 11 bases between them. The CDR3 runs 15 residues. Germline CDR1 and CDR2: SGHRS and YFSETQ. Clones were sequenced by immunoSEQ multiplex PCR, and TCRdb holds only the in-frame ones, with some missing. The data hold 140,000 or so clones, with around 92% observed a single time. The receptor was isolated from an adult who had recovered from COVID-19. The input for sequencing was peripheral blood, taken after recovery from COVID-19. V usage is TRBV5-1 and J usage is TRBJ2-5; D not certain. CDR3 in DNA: TGCGCCAGCAGCTTGGATGGCAGCCTACAAGAGACCCAGTACTTC. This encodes CASSLDGSLQETQYF.